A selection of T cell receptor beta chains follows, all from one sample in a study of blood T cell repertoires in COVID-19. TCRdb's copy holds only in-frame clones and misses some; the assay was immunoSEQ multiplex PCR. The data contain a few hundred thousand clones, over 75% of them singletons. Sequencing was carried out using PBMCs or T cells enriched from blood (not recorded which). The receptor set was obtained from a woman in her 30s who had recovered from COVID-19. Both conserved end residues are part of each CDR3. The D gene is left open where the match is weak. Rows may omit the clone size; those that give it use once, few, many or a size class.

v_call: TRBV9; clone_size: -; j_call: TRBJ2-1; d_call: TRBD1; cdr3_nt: TGTGCCAGCAGCTTTGACAGGGGGCGTTACAATGAGCAGTTCTTC; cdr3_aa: CASSFDRGRYNEQFF
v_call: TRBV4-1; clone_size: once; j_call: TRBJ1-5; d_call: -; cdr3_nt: TGCGCCAGCAGCCAAGTGAAGGTACGAGGAAATCAGCCCCAGCATTTT; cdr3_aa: CASSQVKVRGNQPQHF
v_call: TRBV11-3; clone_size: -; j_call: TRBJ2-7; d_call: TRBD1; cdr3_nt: TGTGCCAGCACCCAAGCCGACAGGGGCTACGAGCAGTACTTC; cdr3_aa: CASTQADRGYEQYF
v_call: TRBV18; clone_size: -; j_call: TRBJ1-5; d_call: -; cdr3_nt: TGTGCCAGCTCACCCCCGCCAGACACTTATAGCAATCAGCCCCAGCATTTT; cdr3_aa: CASSPPPDTYSNQPQHF
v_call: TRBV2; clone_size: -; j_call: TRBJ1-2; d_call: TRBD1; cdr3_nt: TGTGCCACCAAGACAGGGGGTGGGGGCTACACCTTC; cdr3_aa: CATKTGGGGYTF
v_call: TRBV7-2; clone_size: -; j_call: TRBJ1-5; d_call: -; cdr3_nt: TGTGCCAGCAGCTATCGGACAGACAATCAACCCCAGCATTTT; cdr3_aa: CASSYRTDNQPQHF
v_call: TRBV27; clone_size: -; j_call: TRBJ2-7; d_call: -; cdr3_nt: TGTGCCAGCAGTTTGAGAGGGCGGGCAGTACAAGAGCAGTACTTC; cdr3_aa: CASSLRGRAVQEQYF
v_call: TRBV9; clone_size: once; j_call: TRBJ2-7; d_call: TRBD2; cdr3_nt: TGTGCCAGCAGCGAGGGACTAGTGTCCTACGAGCAGTACTTC; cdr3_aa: CASSEGLVSYEQYF
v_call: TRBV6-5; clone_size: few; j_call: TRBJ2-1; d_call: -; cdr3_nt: TGTGCCAGCGGCCTCCCGGAGCAGTTCTTC; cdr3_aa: CASGLPEQFF
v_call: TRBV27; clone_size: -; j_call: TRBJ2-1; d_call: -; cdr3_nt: TGTGCCAGCAGTCCGCGCAACAATGAGCAGTTCTTC; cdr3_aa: CASSPRNNEQFF
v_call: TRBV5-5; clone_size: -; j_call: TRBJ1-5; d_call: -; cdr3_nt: TGTGCCAGCAGCCGACAGCCGTATAGCAATCAGCCCCAGCATTTT; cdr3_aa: CASSRQPYSNQPQHF
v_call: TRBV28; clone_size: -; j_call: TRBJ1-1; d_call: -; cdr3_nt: TGTGCCAGCAGTTCAGACAGTCCCCCTGAAGCTTTCTTT; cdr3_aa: CASSSDSPPEAFF
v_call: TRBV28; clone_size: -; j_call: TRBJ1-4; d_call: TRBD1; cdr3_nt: TGTGCCAGCGGGGGTTGGACAGGGGGATATGAAAAACTGTTTTTT; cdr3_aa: CASGGWTGGYEKLFF
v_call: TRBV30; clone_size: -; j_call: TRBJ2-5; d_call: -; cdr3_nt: TGTGCCTGGAGTAATAACGTGCCGGGGTCCCAGTACTTC; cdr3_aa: CAWSNNVPGSQYF
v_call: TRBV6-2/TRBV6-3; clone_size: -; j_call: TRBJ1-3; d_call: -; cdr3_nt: TGTGCCAGCAGTTATCAGTCTGGAAACACCATATATTTT; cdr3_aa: CASSYQSGNTIYF
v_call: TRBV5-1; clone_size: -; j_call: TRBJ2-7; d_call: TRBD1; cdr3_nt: TGCGCCAGCAGCCACAATCCGACAGGGCGCGAGCAGTACTTC; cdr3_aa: CASSHNPTGREQYF
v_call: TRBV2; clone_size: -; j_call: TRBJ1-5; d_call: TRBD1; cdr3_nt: TGTGCCAGCAGGGAGACAGGGAATCAGCCCCAGCATTTT; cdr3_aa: CASRETGNQPQHF
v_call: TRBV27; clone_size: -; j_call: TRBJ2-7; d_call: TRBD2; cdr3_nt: TGTGCCAGCAGCATGCGCGGGGGGGCCCGCGAGCAGTACTTC; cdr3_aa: CASSMRGGAREQYF
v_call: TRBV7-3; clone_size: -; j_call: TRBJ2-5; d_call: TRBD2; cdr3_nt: TGTGCCAGCAGCTTATGGGCGGGGGGAGAGACCCAGTACTTC; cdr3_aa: CASSLWAGGETQYF
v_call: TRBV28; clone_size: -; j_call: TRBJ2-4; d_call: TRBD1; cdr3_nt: TGTGCCAGCAGTTTGTTCGGGACAGGGCTCAAAAACATTCAGTACTTC; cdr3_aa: CASSLFGTGLKNIQYF
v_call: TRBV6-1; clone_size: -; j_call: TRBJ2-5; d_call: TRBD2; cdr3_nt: TGTGCCAGCAGTGAAGCTGCGCTTGGACTAGCGGGGATCCAAGAGACCCAGTACTTC; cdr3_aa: CASSEAALGLAGIQETQYF
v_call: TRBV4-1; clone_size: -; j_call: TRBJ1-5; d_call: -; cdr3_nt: TGCGCCAGCAGCCAAGTCGTCCTTGGCAGGGCGTATAATCAGCCCCAGCATTTT; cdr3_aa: CASSQVVLGRAYNQPQHF
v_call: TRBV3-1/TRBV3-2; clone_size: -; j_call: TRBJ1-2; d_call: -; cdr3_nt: TGTGCCAGCAGCCTGCGGGGTTCGGCTAACTATGGCTACACCTTC; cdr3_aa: CASSLRGSANYGYTF
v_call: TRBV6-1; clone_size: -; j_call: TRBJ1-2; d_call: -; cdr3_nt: TGTGCCAGCAGTGAAGCAGGGGGAGTTTACTATGGCTACACCTTC; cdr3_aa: CASSEAGGVYYGYTF
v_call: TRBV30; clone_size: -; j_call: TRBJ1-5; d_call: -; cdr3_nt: TGTGCCTGGAGCGCCGGGGTGGATCAGCCCCAGCATTTT; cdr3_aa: CAWSAGVDQPQHF
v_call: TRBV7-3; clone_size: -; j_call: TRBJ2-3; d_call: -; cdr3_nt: TGTGCCAGCAGCTTAGACAGGCTCGCAGATACGCAGTATTTT; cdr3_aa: CASSLDRLADTQYF
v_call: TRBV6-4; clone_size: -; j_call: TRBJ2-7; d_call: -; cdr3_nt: TGTGCCAGCAGTGACAGGGAGTGGAACGAGCAGTACTTC; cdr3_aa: CASSDREWNEQYF
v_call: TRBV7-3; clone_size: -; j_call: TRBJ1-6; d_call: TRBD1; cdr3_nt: TGTGCCAGCAGCCCAGCCGGGACAGCAAATTCACCCCTCCACTTT; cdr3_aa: CASSPAGTANSPLHF
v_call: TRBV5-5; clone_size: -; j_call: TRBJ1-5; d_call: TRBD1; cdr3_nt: TGTGCCAGCAGCCCGGGACAGGGGATTCATAGCAATCAGCCCCAGCATTTT; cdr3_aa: CASSPGQGIHSNQPQHF
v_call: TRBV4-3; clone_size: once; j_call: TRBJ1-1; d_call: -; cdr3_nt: TGCGCCAGCAGCCCCCGGACAGAATGGTACACTGAAGCTTTCTTT; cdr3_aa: CASSPRTEWYTEAFF
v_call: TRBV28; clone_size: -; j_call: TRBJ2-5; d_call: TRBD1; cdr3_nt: TGTGCCAGCAGCCGTGGGGACAGGGGACAAGAGACCCAGTACTTC; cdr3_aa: CASSRGDRGQETQYF
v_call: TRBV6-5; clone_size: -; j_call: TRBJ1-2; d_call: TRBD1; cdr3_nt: TGTGCCAGCAGTCCGGACAGGGTTGGAGGCTACACCTTC; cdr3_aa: CASSPDRVGGYTF
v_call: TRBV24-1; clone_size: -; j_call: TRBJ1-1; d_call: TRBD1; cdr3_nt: TGTGCCACCAGGGGGACAGGGGCGAACACTGAAGCTTTCTTT; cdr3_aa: CATRGTGANTEAFF
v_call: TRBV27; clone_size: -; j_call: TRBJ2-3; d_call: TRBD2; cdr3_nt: TGTGCCAGCAGTTTATTTGGACTAGCGGGGTCTACAGATACGCAGTATTTT; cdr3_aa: CASSLFGLAGSTDTQYF
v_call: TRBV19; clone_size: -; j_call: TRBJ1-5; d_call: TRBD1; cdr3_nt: TGTGCCAGTAGAAGGAAGACAGGGTACGACTTGCGCAATCAGCCCCAGCATTTT; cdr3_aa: CASRRKTGYDLRNQPQHF
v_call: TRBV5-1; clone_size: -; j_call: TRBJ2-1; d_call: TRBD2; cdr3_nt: TGCGCCAGCAGCTTGGTAATAGCGGGGGGCCCCCACAATGAGCAGTTCTTC; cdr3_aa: CASSLVIAGGPHNEQFF
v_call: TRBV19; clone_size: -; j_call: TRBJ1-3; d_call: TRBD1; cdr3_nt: TGTGCCAGTAGTACGACAGGGATTGGAAACACCATATATTTT; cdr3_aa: CASSTTGIGNTIYF
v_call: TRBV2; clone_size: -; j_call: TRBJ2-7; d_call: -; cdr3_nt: TGTGCCAGCAGTGAATGGGAGGACGAGCAGTACTTC; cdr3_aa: CASSEWEDEQYF
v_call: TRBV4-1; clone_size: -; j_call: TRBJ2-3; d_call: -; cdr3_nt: TGCGCCAGCAGCCAAGAAGCGAGCGGGTCTAGCACAGATACGCAGTATTTT; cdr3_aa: CASSQEASGSSTDTQYF
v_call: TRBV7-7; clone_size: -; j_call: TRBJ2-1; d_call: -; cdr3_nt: TGTGCTAGCAGCCAATCCCCGCTGCAGACAGTCGGTGAGCAGTTCTTC; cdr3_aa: CASSQSPLQTVGEQFF
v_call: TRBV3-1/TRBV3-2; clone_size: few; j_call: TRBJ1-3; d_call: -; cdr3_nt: TGTGCCAGCAGCCAAGTCCTTGGAAACACCATATATTTT; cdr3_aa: CASSQVLGNTIYF
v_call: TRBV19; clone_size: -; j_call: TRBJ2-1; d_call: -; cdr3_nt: TGTGCCAGTACCCGAAGACGGGAACCCTACAATGAGCAGTTCTTC; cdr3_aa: CASTRRREPYNEQFF
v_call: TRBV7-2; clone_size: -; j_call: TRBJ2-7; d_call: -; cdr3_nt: TGTGCCAGCAGCCGACAGACAGACTACGAGCAGTACTTC; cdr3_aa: CASSRQTDYEQYF
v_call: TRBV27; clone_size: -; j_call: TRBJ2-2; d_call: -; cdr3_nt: TGTGCCAGCAGTTTGGGGCTGGCAGTCACCGGGGAGCTGTTTTTT; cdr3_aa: CASSLGLAVTGELFF